Presented here are 5 T cell receptor beta chains from one specimen sequenced in a study of cytomegalovirus exposure and HLA in healthy donors (dated by TCRdb to the late 2010s). Libraries were built with the immunoSEQ multiplex PCR assay. For the multiplex PCR, a mixture combining 60 forward primers for TCR Vbeta segments and 13 reverse primers for TCR Jbeta segments was used. The table comes from immuneACCESS by way of TCRdb, which keeps in-frame sequences with V and J called. Part of the clones is missing from these tables; in studies checked, under half for an unresolved V gene and the rest for unknown reasons. Here the sample has approximately 170,000 clones; under 85% occur a single time. Around 4.3% of the sample is in the top ten clones. Sequences were obtained from PBMCs. The source is a man aged 50-60 years in good health and CMV-seropositive.

This sequence joins TRBV27 and TRBJ2-1; 13 nucleotides align to TRBD2. The V segment lost 5 bases and the J segment 7 bases; nucleotides outside the gene matches: 8. Germline CDR1 reads MNHEY; CDR2 reads SMNVEV (reference sequence). This CDR3 is built from 16 residues. CDR3 in DNA: TGTGCCAGCAGTGCCCTACTAGCGGGGGGGCGGAATGAGCAGTTCTTC. It yields the protein CASSALLAGGRNEQFF.

The chain has TRBV27 and TRBJ2-1, with D uncertain. Germline V gives CDR1 MNHEY, CDR2 SMNVEV (reference sequence). V shed 3 bases and J shed 5 bases, with 14 bases lying between them. This CDR3 is built from 15 residues. The CDR3 DNA reads TGTGCCAGCAGTTTGAGGATATCGAGCCACAATGAGCAGTTCTTC. It translates to CASSLRISSHNEQFF.

This chain uses TRBV15 with TRBJ2-7; D gene ambiguous. Germline loops: CDR1 LNHNV, CDR2 YYDKDF (reference sequence). This CDR3 has 12 amino acids. Trimming cost V 5 bases and J 6 bases, with 11 bases left between them. CDR3 region: CATSLTFGEQYF. The CDR3 nucleotides read TGTGCCACCAGCTTGACATTCGGCGAGCAGTACTTC.

The chain uses TRBV13 and TRBJ2-1, with 11 bases aligning to TRBD2. V trimming: 5 bases; J trimming: 4 bases; junction bases outside the gene matches: 10. The CDR3 covers 17 residues. Germline CDR1 is PRHDT and CDR2 is FYEKMQ (reference sequence). The CDR3 bases are TGTGCCAGCAGCGTCCAGACCGGGACTAGCGGATACAATGAGCAGTTCTTC. Translating it yields CASSVQTGTSGYNEQFF.

The chain has TRBV7-2 and TRBJ2-2, with 8 bases that match TRBD2. Trimming took 2 bases from V and 5 from J; bases not matched to a gene: 1. CDR3 size: 14 residues. CDR1 is SGHTA and CDR2 is FQGNSA in the germline V gene. Written as DNA, the CDR3 is TGTGCCAGCAGCTTAACGGGGGGGACCGGGGAGCTGTTTTTT. Translated, it gives CASSLTGGTGELFF.